Below, 3 T cell receptor beta chains from the same sample are listed, as sequenced in a study of response to subunit inactivated influenza vaccine. TCRdb re-called the RT-PCR reads with MiXCR, one entry per CDR3 protein. Among around 500,000 distinct CDR3 sequences listed, approximately 9.9% were seen once. The specimen comprised PBMCs from blood, sampled 40 to 50 days after vaccination. Source of these receptors: a man aged 45 to 65 who received an inactivated influenza vaccine.

This clonotype was picked up a small number of times. J is TRBJ1-2 and V is TRBV11-2; D is unclear. Germline CDR1 is SGHAT and CDR2 is FQNNGV. This CDR3 spans 15 amino acids. The V and J ends lost 0 bases and 5 bases respectively, with 13 bases between them. The CDR3 DNA reads as TGTGCCAGCAGCTTAGATGTCACGGCGCTATATGGCTACACCTTC. Protein: CASSLDVTALYGYTF.

This chain links TRBV20-1 with TRBJ2-3; possible D gene TRBD1, 5 bases. In germline, CDR1 is DFQATT, CDR2 SNEGSKA (reference sequence). The CDR3 spans 15 residues. The V end was cut by 5 bases, the J end by 1 base, with 16 bases between. The chain's CDR3 is CSAPGARSGTDTQYF. Written as DNA, the CDR3 is TGCAGTGCTCCTGGGGCGAGGAGTGGCACAGATACGCAGTATTTT.

With regard to this clonotype: A junction end diverges from the germline sequence, so it may reflect a read error. The rearrangement uses TRBV7-9 and TRBJ1-6, with TRBD1 matching 7 bases. Germline V gives CDR1 SEHNR, CDR2 FQNEAQ (reference sequence). The CDR3 covers 15 residues. The CDR3 DNA is TGTGCCGGCAGTAGAGGCCGGGACAGTAATTCACCCCTCCACTTT. Encoded protein: CAGSRGRDSNSPLHF.